These T cell receptor beta chains were read from a single sample in a study of human CD8 memory T cell subsets. Reprocessing the 5' RACE reads, TCRdb reports a single entry for every CDR3 protein and omits DNA. Its listing shows around 10,000 distinct CDR3 sequences. The sample consisted of CD8+ stem-like memory T cells (TSCM and TCM) sorted from PBMCs. Receptors originate from a human donor in good health. CDR3s include the opening cysteine and the closing phenylalanine or tryptophan. Fields, in order: CDR3 protein, V gene, clone size, CDR3 length, J gene. Rows give clone size only sometimes, using once, few, many, or a class for an expanded clone.

CDR3 protein: CSARAQTAGGPWGTDTQYF
V gene: TRBV20-1
clone size: NA
CDR3 length: 19
J gene: TRBJ2-3

CDR3 protein: CASGGDSSYNEQFF
V gene: TRBV10-1
clone size: NA
CDR3 length: 14
J gene: TRBJ2-1

CDR3 protein: CASSPGSRETQYF
V gene: TRBV7-9
clone size: NA
CDR3 length: 13
J gene: TRBJ2-5

CDR3 protein: CASTKPGSYNEQFF
V gene: TRBV28
clone size: NA
CDR3 length: 14
J gene: TRBJ2-1

CDR3 protein: CATEFGTGYHEQYF
V gene: TRBV28
clone size: medium-sized
CDR3 length: 14
J gene: TRBJ2-7

CDR3 protein: CASSLAGGNEQFF
V gene: TRBV11-2
clone size: NA
CDR3 length: 13
J gene: TRBJ2-1

CDR3 protein: CASSLVLAGGLYGTDTQYF
V gene: TRBV28
clone size: NA
CDR3 length: 19
J gene: TRBJ2-3

CDR3 protein: CASSPPYGTEAFF
V gene: TRBV5-1
clone size: medium-sized
CDR3 length: 13
J gene: TRBJ1-1

CDR3 protein: CASSRPREETQYF
V gene: TRBV27
clone size: NA
CDR3 length: 13
J gene: TRBJ2-5

CDR3 protein: CACRGIQETQYF
V gene: TRBV7-9
clone size: NA
CDR3 length: 12
J gene: TRBJ2-5

CDR3 protein: CASSLQFDYEQYF
V gene: TRBV4-2
clone size: NA
CDR3 length: 13
J gene: TRBJ2-7

CDR3 protein: CASSFDPTDPEAFF
V gene: TRBV7-9
clone size: NA
CDR3 length: 14
J gene: TRBJ1-1

CDR3 protein: CASSLSASGVNTGELFF
V gene: TRBV7-3
clone size: NA
CDR3 length: 17
J gene: TRBJ2-2

CDR3 protein: CASSLVPLYNEQFF
V gene: TRBV5-1
clone size: NA
CDR3 length: 14
J gene: TRBJ2-1

CDR3 protein: CASGAGGDYNEQFF
V gene: TRBV10-3
clone size: NA
CDR3 length: 14
J gene: TRBJ2-1

CDR3 protein: CASSLFSAGHSDEQFF
V gene: TRBV5-1
clone size: NA
CDR3 length: 16
J gene: TRBJ2-1

CDR3 protein: CASPPENTGELFF
V gene: TRBV7-9
clone size: medium-sized
CDR3 length: 13
J gene: TRBJ2-2

CDR3 protein: CASSLSIGVEQYF
V gene: TRBV7-2
clone size: NA
CDR3 length: 13
J gene: TRBJ2-7

CDR3 protein: CSVVGWESAGELFF
V gene: TRBV29-1
clone size: NA
CDR3 length: 14
J gene: TRBJ2-2

CDR3 protein: CASSFDGNEQFF
V gene: TRBV19
clone size: NA
CDR3 length: 12
J gene: TRBJ2-1

CDR3 protein: CASSQASLAGGPGNEQFF
V gene: TRBV3-1
clone size: NA
CDR3 length: 18
J gene: TRBJ2-1

CDR3 protein: CASSHNAYNRGGSYEQYF
V gene: TRBV3-1
clone size: NA
CDR3 length: 18
J gene: TRBJ2-7

CDR3 protein: CASSLGEVEVDIQYF
V gene: TRBV7-8
clone size: NA
CDR3 length: 15
J gene: TRBJ2-4

CDR3 protein: CSASTLGISNQPQHF
V gene: TRBV20-1
clone size: NA
CDR3 length: 15
J gene: TRBJ1-5

CDR3 protein: CASSLTGGFGDEQFF
V gene: TRBV7-9
clone size: NA
CDR3 length: 15
J gene: TRBJ2-1

CDR3 protein: CASSSGQGDTGELFF
V gene: TRBV28
clone size: NA
CDR3 length: 15
J gene: TRBJ2-2

CDR3 protein: CASSAGTGEELDYGYTF
V gene: TRBV13
clone size: NA
CDR3 length: 17
J gene: TRBJ1-2

CDR3 protein: CASYDPLVSYTF
V gene: TRBV27
clone size: NA
CDR3 length: 12
J gene: TRBJ1-2

CDR3 protein: CSARRTRYEQFF
V gene: TRBV20-1
clone size: NA
CDR3 length: 12
J gene: TRBJ2-1

CDR3 protein: CASSLDPRQLYEQYF
V gene: TRBV4-1
clone size: NA
CDR3 length: 15
J gene: TRBJ2-7

CDR3 protein: CSVEDRTRTGLSYEQYF
V gene: TRBV29-1
clone size: NA
CDR3 length: 17
J gene: TRBJ2-7

CDR3 protein: CASSPSTGVSDEQFF
V gene: TRBV18
clone size: NA
CDR3 length: 15
J gene: TRBJ2-1

CDR3 protein: CASSSPTDRSTDTQYF
V gene: TRBV7-8
clone size: NA
CDR3 length: 16
J gene: TRBJ2-3

CDR3 protein: CASSLPQRDNYEQYF
V gene: TRBV5-1
clone size: NA
CDR3 length: 15
J gene: TRBJ2-7

CDR3 protein: CASSFPLGQEQYF
V gene: TRBV13
clone size: NA
CDR3 length: 13
J gene: TRBJ2-7

CDR3 protein: CASSLREETQYF
V gene: TRBV5-6
clone size: NA
CDR3 length: 12
J gene: TRBJ2-5